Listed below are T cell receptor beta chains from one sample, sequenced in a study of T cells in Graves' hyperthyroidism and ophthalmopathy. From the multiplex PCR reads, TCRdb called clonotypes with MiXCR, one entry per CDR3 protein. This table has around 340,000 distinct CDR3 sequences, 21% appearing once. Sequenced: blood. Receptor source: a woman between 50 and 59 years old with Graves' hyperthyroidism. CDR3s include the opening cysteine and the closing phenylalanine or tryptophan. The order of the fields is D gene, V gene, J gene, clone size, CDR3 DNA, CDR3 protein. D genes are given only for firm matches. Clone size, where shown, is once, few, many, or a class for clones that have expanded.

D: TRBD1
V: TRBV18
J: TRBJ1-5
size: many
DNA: TGTGCCAGCTCACCATGGACAGGAGATAATCAGCCCCAGCATTTT
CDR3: CASSPWTGDNQPQHF

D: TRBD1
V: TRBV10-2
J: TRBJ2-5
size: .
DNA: TGCGCCAGCAGTTGGACAGGCCCAGAGACCCAGTACTTC
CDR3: CASSWTGPETQYF

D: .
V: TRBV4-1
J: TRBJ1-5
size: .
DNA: TGCGCCAGCAGCCCAATCCAGGGAAGCAATCAGCCCCAGCATTTT
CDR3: CASSPIQGSNQPQHF

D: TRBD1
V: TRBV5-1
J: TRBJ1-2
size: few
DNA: TGCGCCAGCAGCAAAGGACAGGTCGGGGACGGCTACACCTTC
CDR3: CASSKGQVGDGYTF

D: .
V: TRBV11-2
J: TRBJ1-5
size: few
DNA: TGTGCCAGCAGCTTATCCGGCAGGGAGACGCAGCCCCAGCATTTT
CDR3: CASSLSGRETQPQHF

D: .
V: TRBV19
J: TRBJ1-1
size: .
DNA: TGTGCCAGTAGTCAGCCACAGGGAAACACTGAAGCTTTCTTT
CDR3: CASSQPQGNTEAFF

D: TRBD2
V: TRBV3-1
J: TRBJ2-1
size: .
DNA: TGTGCCAGCAGCCTCATGGATCTTGCGGGAGCCTACAATGAGCAGTTCTTC
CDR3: CASSLMDLAGAYNEQFF

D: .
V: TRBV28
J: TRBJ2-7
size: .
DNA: TGTGCCAGCACCAAGGGGGGGGCCAGCTCCTACGAGCAGTACTTC
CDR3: CASTKGGASSYEQYF

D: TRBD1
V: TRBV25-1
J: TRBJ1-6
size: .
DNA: TGTGCCAGCAGTGCGGTCAGGGGACAGAATAATTCACCCCTCCACTTT
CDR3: CASSAVRGQNNSPLHF

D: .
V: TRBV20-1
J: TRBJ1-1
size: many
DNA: TGCAGTGCGTGGTCGCCGACGGGGAACACTGAAGCTTTCTTT
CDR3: CSAWSPTGNTEAFF

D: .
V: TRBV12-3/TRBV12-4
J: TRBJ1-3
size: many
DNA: TGTGCCAGCAGTTTAGCGGGGAGCTCTGGAAACACCATATATTTT
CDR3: CASSLAGSSGNTIYF

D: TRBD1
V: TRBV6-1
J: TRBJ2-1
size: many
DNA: TGTGCCAGCAGTCGGACAGGGGGCGCCTACAATGAGCAGTTCTTC
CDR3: CASSRTGGAYNEQFF

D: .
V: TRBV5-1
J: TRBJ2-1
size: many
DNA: TGCGCCAGCACCTTTACAGGGAGCTCCTACAATGAGCAGTTCTTC
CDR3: CASTFTGSSYNEQFF

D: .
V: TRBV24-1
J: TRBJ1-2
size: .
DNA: TGTGCCACCAGTTTTGGTCATGGCTACACCTTC
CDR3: CATSFGHGYTF

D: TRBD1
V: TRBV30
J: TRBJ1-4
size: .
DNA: TGTGCCTGGAGTTCCGGGACAGGGAATGAAAAACTGTTTTTT
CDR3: CAWSSGTGNEKLFF

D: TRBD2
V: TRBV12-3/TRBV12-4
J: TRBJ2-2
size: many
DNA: TGTGCCAGCATTCAAGGACTAGCGGGACCTACAGGCGGGGAGCTGTTTTTT
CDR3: CASIQGLAGPTGGELFF

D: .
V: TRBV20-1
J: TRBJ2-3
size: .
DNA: TGCAGTGCAGACCGGGAGCGGCGGGCAGATACGCAGTATTTT
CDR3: CSADRERRADTQYF

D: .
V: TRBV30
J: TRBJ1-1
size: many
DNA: TGTGCCTGGGTCTGGCGCCGGCGTATGAACACTGAAGCTTTCTTT
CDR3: CAWVWRRRMNTEAFF

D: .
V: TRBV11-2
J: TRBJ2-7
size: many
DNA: TGTGCCAGCAGCACGAATGGGGGGAGCTCCTACGAGCAGTACTTC
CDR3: CASSTNGGSSYEQYF

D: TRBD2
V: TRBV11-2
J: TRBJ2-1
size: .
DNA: TGTGCCAGCAGCTTAATTAGCGGGACTCAGCAGTTCTTC
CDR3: CASSLISGTQQFF

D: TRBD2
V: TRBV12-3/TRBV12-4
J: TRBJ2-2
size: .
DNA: TGTGCCAGCAGGCCCCTAGCGGGCGCGAACACCGGGGAGCTGTTTTTT
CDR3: CASRPLAGANTGELFF

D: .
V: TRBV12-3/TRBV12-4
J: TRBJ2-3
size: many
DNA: TGTGCCAGCAGTTTAGCAGGCAGGGGAGGGGATACGCAGTATTTT
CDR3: CASSLAGRGGDTQYF

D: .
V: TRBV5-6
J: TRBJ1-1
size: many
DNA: TGTGCCAGCAGCTCCCTCCGGGCCCGGAACACTGAAGCTTTCTTT
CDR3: CASSSLRARNTEAFF

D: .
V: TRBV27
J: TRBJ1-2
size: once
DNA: TGTGCCAGCAGTTTTACACACGGGGGAGGCTACACCTTC
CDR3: CASSFTHGGGYTF

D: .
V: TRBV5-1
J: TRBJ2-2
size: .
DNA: TGCGCCAGCAGCTGGCAGGGATACGGGGAGCTGTTTTTT
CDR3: CASSWQGYGELFF

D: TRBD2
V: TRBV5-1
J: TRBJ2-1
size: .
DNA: TGCGCCAGCAGCTTGGTCGCCTCTAGCGGGAGGTACAATGAGCAGTTCTTC
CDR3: CASSLVASSGRYNEQFF

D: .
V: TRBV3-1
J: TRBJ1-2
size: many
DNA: TGTGCCAGCAACCGGGGACGGAGTAACTATGGCTACACCTTC
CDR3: CASNRGRSNYGYTF

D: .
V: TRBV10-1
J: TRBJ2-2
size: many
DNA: TGCGCCAGCGGCCCCACGGGTGGGAACACCGGGGAGCTGTTTTTT
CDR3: CASGPTGGNTGELFF

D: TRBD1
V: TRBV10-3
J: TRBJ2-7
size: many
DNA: TGTGCCATCAGGACAGGGCCGAGCTCCTACGAGCAGTACTTC
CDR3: CAIRTGPSSYEQYF

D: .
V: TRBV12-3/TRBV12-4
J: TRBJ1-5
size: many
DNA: TGTGCCAGCAGTTTAGGGGTCGAGGGGAGTCAGCCCCAGCATTTT
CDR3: CASSLGVEGSQPQHF

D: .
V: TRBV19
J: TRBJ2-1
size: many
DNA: TGTGCCAGTAGGAGCCGGGACGTTGTGATCAATGAGCAGTTCTTC
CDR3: CASRSRDVVINEQFF

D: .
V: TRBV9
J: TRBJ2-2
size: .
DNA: TGTGCCAGCAGCGTAAGGGCCGGGGAGCTGTTTTTT
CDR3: CASSVRAGELFF

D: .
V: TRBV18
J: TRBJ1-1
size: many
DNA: TGTGCCAGCTCACCAGGGCGGAGCATGAACACTGAAGCTTTCTTT
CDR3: CASSPGRSMNTEAFF

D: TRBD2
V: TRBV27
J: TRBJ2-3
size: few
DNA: TGTGCCAGCAGGCTAAGACTAGCGGGAATCCAAGCAGATACGCAGTATTTT
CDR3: CASRLRLAGIQADTQYF

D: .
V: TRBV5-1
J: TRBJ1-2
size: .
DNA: TGCGCCAGCAGCTTGGAAGCAGATGCTTCTGGCTACACCTTC
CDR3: CASSLEADASGYTF

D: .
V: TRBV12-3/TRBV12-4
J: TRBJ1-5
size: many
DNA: TGTGCCAGCAGTTTACGTTCCATTACACAGCCCCAGCATTTT
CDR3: CASSLRSITQPQHF

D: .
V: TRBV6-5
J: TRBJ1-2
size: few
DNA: TGTGCCAGCAGTTACTCGGCCGAGTATGGCTACACCTTC
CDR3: CASSYSAEYGYTF

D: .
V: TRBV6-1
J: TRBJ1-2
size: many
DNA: TGTGCCAGCAGTCCACAGGAAATCTATGGCTACACCTTC
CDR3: CASSPQEIYGYTF

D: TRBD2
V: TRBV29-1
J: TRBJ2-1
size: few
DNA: TGCAGCGTTGTAGGGACGGGAGGCCTTAATGAGCAGTTCTTC
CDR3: CSVVGTGGLNEQFF

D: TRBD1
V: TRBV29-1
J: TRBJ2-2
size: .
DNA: TGCAGCGTGCCAACCCCAGAACAGGGGGAAAACACCGGGGAGCTGTTTTTT
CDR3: CSVPTPEQGENTGELFF

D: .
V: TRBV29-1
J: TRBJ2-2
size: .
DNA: TGCAGCTCCGGGACAACCTCCGGGGAGCTGTTTTTT
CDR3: CSSGTTSGELFF

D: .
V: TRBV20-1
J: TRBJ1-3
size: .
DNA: TGCAGTGCTAGTAGGGGGATCGGAAACACCATATATTTT
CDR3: CSASRGIGNTIYF

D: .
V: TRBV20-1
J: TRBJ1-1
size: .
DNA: TGCAGTGCTAGAGAGGGCAGGGGTAATACTGAAGCTTTCTTT
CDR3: CSAREGRGNTEAFF

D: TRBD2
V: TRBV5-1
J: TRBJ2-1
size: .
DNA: TGCGCCAGCAGCTTGGAAGGCGGGAGGGCCAATGAGCAGTTCTTC
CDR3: CASSLEGGRANEQFF

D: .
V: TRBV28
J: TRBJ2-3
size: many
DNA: TGTGCCAGCCTTGCCGTAACCTCCCCGGGACCATCTAGCACAGATACGCAGTATTTT
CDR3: CASLAVTSPGPSSTDTQYF

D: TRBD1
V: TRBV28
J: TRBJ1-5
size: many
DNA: TGTGCCATACTACCGGGACAGGGAAATCAGCCCCAGCATTTT
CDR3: CAILPGQGNQPQHF

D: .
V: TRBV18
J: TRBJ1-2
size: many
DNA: TGTGCCAGCTCACCATTTGAGCGTTTTGGCCAGGGCAATGGCTACACCTTC
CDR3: CASSPFERFGQGNGYTF

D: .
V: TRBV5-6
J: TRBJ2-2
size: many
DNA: TGTGCCAGCAGCTTGGTGTCGGGGAACACCGGGGAGCTGTTTTTT
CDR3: CASSLVSGNTGELFF

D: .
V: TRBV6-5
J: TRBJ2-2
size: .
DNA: TGTGCCAGCAGTTACCAGGTTTCGTCTGGCGGGGAGCTGTTTTTT
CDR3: CASSYQVSSGGELFF

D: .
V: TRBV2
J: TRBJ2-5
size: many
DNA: TGTGCCAGCACCGAAGTTTACAGCCAAGAGACCCAGTACTTC
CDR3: CASTEVYSQETQYF

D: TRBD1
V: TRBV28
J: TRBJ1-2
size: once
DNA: TGTGCCAGCAGTTTAGGACAGGGGCAGGATGGCTACACCTTC
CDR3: CASSLGQGQDGYTF

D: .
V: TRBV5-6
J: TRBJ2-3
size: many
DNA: TGTGCCAGCAGCTTGCGGAGCACAGATACGCAGTATTTT
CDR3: CASSLRSTDTQYF

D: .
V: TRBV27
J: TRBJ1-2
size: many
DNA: TGTGCCAGCAGTACCCTCTCTGGTGGCTACACCTTC
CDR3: CASSTLSGGYTF